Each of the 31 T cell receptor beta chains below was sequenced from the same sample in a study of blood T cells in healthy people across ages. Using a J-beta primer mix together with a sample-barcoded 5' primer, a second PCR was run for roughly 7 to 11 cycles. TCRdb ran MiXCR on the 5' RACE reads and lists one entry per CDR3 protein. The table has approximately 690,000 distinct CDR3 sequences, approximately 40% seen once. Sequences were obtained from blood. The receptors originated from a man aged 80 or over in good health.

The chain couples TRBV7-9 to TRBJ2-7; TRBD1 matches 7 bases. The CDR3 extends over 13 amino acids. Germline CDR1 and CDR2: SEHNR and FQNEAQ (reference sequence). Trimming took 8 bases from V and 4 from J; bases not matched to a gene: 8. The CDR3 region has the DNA TGTGCCAGCGGTAGGGGACAGTCTTACGAGCAGTACTTC. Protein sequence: CASGRGQSYEQYF.

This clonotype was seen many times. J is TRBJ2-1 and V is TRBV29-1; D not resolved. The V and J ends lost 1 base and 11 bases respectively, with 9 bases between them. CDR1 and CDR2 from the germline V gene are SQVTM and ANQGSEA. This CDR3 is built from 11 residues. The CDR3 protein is CSVEVANKQFF. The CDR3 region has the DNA TGCAGCGTTGAAGTTGCAAATAAGCAGTTCTTC.

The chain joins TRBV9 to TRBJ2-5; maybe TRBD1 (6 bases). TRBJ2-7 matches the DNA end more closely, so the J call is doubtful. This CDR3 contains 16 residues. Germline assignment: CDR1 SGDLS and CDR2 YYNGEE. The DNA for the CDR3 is TGTGCCAGCAGCGTAGCCCCCACCCAGGGGCACTACGAGCAGTACTTC. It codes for CASSVAPTQGHYEQYF.

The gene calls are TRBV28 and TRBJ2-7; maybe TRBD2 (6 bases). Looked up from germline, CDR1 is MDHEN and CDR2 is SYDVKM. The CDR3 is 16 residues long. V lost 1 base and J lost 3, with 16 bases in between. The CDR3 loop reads CASSLYGKGRDYEQYF. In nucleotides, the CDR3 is TGTGCCAGCAGTTTATATGGGAAAGGGCGGGACTACGAGCAGTACTTC.

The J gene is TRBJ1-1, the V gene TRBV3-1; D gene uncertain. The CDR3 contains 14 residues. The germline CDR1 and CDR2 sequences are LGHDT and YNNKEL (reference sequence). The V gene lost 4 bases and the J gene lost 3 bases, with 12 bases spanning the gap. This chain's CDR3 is CASSRLIGDTEAFF. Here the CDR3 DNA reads TGTGCCAGCAGCCGTTTAATTGGGGACACTGAAGCTTTCTTT.

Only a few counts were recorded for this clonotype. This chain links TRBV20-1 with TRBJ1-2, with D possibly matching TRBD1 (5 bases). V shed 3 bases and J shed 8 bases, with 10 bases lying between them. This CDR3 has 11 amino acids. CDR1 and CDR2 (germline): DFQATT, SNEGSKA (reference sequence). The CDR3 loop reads CSASSGAGYTF. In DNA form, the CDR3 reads TGCAGTGCTAGCTCTGGGGCCGGCTACACCTTC.

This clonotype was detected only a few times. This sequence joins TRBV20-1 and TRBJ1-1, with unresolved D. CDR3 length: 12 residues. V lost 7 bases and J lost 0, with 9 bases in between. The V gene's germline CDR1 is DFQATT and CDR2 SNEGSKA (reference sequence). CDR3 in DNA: TGCAGTGTAAGACCGGTGAACACTGAAGCTTTCTTT. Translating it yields CSVRPVNTEAFF.

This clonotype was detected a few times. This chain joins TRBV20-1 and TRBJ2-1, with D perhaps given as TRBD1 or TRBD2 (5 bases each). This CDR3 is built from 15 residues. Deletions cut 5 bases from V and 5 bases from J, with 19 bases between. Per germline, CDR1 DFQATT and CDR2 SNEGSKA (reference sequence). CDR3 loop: CSAVTGTTGHNEQFF. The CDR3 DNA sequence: TGCAGTGCTGTAACCGGGACCACGGGCCACAATGAGCAGTTCTTC.

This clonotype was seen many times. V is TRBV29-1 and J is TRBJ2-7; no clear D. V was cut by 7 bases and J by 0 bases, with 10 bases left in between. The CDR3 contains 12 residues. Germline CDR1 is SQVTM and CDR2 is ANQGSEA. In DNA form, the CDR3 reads TGCAGCGCTGCCCGCAGCTCCTACGAGCAGTACTTC. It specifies CSAARSSYEQYF.

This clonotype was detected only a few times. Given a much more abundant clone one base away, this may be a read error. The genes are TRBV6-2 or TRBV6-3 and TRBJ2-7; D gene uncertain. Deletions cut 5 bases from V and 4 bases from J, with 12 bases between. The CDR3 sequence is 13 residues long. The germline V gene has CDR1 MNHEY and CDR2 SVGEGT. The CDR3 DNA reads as TGTGCCAGCAGTGTAAGCATCGGGTACGAGCAGTACTTC. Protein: CASSVSIGYEQYF.

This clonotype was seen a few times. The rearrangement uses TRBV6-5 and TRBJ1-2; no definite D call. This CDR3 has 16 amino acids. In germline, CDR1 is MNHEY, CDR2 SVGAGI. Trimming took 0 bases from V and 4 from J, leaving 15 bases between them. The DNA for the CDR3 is TGTGCCAGCAGTTACTCCGGGCAGGAGAGATTCTATGGCTACACCTTC. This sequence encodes CASSYSGQERFYGYTF.

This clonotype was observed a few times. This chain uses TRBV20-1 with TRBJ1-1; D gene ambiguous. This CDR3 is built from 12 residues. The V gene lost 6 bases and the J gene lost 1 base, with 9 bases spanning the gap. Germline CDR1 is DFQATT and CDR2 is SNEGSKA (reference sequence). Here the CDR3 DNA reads TGCAGTGCACTCAAGGGGAACACTGAAGCTTTCTTT. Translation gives CSALKGNTEAFF.

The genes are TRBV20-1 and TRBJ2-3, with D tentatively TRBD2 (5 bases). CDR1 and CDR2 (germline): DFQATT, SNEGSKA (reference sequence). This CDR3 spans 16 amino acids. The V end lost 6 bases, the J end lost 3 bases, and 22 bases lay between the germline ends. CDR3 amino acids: CSAQRAGGPGTDTQYF. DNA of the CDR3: TGCAGTGCCCAACGGGCAGGAGGACCAGGTACAGATACGCAGTATTTT.

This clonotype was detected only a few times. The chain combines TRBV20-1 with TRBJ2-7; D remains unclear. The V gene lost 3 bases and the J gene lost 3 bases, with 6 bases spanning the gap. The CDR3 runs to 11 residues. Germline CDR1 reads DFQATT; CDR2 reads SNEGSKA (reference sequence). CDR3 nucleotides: TGCAGTGCTAGGTCTGACTACGAGCAGTACTTC. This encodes CSARSDYEQYF.

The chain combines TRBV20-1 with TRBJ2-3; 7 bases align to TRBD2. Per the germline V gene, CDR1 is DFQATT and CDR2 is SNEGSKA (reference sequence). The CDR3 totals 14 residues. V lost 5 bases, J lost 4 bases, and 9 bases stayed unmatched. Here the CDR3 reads CSAPGRELSDTQYF. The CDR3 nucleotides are TGCAGTGCTCCGGGGAGGGAGCTCTCAGATACGCAGTATTTT.

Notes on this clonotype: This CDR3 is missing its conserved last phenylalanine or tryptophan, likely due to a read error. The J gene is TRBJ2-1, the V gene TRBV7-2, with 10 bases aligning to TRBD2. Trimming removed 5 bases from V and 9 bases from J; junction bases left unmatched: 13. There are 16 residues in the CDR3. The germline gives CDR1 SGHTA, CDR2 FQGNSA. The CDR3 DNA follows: TGTGCCAGCAGCACCAGGGCAGCGGGGGGGCAGGGTGAGCAGTTCTCC. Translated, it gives CASSTRAAGGQGEQFS.

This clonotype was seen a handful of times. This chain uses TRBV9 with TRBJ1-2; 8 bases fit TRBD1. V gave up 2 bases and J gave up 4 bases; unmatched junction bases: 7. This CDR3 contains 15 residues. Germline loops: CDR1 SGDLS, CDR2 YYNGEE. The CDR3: CASSVDPGTGYGYTF. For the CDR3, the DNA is TGTGCCAGCAGCGTCGACCCCGGGACAGGCTATGGCTACACCTTC.

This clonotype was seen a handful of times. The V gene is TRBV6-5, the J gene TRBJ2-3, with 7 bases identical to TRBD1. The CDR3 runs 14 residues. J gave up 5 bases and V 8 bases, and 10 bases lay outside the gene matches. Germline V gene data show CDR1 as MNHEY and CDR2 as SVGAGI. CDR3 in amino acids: CASGTGVLEDTQYF. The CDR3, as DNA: TGTGCCAGCGGAACAGGGGTGCTTGAAGATACGCAGTATTTT.

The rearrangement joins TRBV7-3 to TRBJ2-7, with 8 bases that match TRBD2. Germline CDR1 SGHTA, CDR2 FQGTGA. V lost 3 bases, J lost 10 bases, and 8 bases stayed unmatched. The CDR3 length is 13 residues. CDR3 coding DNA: TGTGCCAGCAGCTTGGCTCTAGCGGGCGTTCAGTACTTC. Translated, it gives CASSLALAGVQYF.

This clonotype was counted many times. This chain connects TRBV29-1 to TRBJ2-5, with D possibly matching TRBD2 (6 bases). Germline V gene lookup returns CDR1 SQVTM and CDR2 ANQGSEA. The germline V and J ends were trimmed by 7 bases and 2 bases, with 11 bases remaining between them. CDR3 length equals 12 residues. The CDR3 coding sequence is TGCAGCGGCGGGACTTCTCAAGAGACCCAGTACTTC. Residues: CSGGTSQETQYF.

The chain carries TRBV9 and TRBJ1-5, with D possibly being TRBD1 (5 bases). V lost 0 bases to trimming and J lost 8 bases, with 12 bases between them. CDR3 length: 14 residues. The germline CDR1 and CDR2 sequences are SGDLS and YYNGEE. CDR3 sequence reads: CASSVGDGYEPQHF. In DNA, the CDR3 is TGTGCCAGCAGCGTAGGGGACGGGTACGAGCCCCAGCATTTT.

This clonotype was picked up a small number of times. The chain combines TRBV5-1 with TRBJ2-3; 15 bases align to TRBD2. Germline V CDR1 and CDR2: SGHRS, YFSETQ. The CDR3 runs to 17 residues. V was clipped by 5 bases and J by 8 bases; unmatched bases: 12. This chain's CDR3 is CASSVRGLAGGIRTQYF. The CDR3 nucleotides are TGCGCCAGCAGTGTTAGGGGACTAGCGGGAGGAATCCGTACGCAGTATTTT.

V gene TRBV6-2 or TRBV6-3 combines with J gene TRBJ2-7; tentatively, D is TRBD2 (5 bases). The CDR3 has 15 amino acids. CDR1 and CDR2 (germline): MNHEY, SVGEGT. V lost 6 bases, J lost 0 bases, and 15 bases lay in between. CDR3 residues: CASRSGGPVSYEQYF. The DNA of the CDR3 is TGTGCCAGCAGATCAGGAGGACCGGTCTCCTACGAGCAGTACTTC.

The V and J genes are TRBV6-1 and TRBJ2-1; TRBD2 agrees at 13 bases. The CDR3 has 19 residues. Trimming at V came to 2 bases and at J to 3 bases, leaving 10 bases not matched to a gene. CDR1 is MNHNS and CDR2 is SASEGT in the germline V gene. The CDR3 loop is CASSERTSGSFLRYNEQFF. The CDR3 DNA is TGTGCCAGCAGTGAAAGGACTAGCGGGAGTTTCCTGCGCTACAATGAGCAGTTCTTC.

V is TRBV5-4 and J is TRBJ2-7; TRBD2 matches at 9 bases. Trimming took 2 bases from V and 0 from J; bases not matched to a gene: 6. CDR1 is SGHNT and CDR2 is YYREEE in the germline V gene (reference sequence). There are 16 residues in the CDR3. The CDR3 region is CASSLWISGSSYEQYF. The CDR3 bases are TGTGCCAGCAGCTTATGGATTAGCGGGAGCTCCTACGAGCAGTACTTC.

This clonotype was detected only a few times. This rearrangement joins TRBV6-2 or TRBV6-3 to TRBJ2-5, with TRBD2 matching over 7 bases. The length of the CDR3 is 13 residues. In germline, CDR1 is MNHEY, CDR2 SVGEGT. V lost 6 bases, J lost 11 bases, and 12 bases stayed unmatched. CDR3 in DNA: TGTGCCAGCAGACTAGCGAGTAACAATGAGCAGTACTTC. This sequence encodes CASRLASNNEQYF.

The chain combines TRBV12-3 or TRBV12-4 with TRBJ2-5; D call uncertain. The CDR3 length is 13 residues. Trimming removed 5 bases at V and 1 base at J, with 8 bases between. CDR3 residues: CASSVNSQETQYF. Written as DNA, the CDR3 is TGTGCCAGCAGTGTAAACAGCCAAGAGACCCAGTACTTC.

The CDR3 DNA is TGTGCCAGCAGCCAAGCCTCTAGCGGGAGGGCCCAAGAGACCCAGTACTTC. Protein: CASSQASSGRAQETQYF. The rearrangement links TRBV4-2 to TRBJ2-5; 12 bases are a match to TRBD2. Germline-derived CDR1 and CDR2 are LGHNA and YNFKEQ. The CDR3 is 17 residues long. The ends lost 1 base at V and 1 base at J; junction bases unmatched: 4.

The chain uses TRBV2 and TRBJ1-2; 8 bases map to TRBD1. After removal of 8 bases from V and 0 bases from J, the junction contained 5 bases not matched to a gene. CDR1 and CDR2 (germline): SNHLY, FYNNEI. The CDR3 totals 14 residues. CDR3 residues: CASDRGQPNYGYTF. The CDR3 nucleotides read TGTGCCAGCGACAGGGGTCAGCCTAACTATGGCTACACCTTC.

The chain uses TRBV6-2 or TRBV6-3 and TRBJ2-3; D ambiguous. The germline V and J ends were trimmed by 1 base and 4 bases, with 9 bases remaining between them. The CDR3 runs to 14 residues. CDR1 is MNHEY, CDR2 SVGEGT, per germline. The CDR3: CASSYLGQADTQYF. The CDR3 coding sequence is TGTGCCAGCAGTTACTTGGGCCAGGCAGATACGCAGTATTTT.

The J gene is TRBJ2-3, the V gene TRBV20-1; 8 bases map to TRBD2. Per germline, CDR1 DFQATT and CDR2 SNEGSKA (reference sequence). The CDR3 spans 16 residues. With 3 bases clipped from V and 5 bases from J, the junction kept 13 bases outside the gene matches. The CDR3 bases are TGCAGTGCTAGCGGGAGGGCCGTTCATGGGGGAGATACGCAGTATTTT. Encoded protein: CSASGRAVHGGDTQYF.